Given below is one TCR beta chain in context. Distinct nucleotide sequences in the sample also encode this CDR3. These data come from a study of shared clonotypes between healthy human individuals. Study context: CD4 naive and CD4 memory each took three plates per donor, while CD8 naive took two and CD8 memory one.

Using immunoSEQ multiplex PCR, the repertoire was profiled, and TCRdb retains in-frame clones only, with some absent. The data contain over 700,000 clones, around 77% of them seen just once; the ten biggest clones take up about 1.7%. V dropped 1 base and J dropped 0 bases, with 7 bases sitting between them. CDR1 is SGHTA and CDR2 is FQGNSA in the germline V gene. The length of the CDR3 is 15 residues. The genes are TRBV7-2 and TRBJ1-5; D uncertain. The specimen sequenced was memory CD4+ T cells sorted from blood. Subset denoted: CD45RA-negative fraction. The receptor was isolated from a woman aged 25 to 39 in good health. The CDR3 nucleotides read TGTGCCAGCAGCTTAGGTCTTAATAGCAATCAGCCCCAGCATTTT. It specifies CASSLGLNSNQPQHF.